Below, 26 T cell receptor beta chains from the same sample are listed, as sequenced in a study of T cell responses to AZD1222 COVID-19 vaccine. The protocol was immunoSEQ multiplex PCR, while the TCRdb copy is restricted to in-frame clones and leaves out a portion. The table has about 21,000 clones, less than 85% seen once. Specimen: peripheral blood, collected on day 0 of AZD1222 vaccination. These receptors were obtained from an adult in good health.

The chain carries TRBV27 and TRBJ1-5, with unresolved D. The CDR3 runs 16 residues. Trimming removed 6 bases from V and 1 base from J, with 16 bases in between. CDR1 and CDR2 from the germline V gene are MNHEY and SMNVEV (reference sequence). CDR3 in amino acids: CASRPGSGGSNQPQHF. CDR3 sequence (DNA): TGTGCCAGCAGACCTGGCTCTGGCGGGAGCAATCAGCCCCAGCATTTT.

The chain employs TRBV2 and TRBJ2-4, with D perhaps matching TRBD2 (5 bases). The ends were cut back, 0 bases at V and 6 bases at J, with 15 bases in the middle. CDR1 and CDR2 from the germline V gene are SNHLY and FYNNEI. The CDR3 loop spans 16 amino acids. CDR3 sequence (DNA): TGTGCCAGCAGTGAAGCTAAGCGGCCTTGGGGAAACATTCAGTACTTC. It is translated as CASSEAKRPWGNIQYF.

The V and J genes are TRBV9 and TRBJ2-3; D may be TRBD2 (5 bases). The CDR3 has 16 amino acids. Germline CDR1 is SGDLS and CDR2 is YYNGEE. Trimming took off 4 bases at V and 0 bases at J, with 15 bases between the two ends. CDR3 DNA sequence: TGTGCCAGCAGCCCACTAGTTGGGAGTAGCACAGATACGCAGTATTTT. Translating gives CASSPLVGSSTDTQYF.

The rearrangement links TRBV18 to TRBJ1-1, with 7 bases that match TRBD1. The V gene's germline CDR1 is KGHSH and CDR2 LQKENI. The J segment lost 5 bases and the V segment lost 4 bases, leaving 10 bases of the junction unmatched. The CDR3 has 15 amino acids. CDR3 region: CASSLTSGGDTEAFF. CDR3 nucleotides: TGTGCCAGCTCACTCACTTCAGGGGGAGATACTGAAGCTTTCTTT. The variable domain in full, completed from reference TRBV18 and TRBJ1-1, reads NAGVMQNPRHLVRRRGQEARLRCSPMKGHSHVYWYRQLPEEGLKFMVYLQKENIIDESGMPKERFSAEFPKEGPSILRIQQVVRGDSAAYFCASSLTSGGDTEAFFGQGTRLTVV.

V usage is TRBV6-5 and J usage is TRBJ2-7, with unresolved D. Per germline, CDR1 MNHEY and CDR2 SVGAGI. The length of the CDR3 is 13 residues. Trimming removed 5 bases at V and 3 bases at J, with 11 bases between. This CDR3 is CASSRHIDYEQYF. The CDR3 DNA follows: TGTGCCAGCAGTCGACACATAGACTACGAGCAGTACTTC.

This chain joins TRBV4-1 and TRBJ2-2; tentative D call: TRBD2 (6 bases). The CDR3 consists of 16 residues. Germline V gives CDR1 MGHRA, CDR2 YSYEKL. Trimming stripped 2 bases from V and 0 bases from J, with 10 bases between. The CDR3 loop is CASSQYTGANTGELFF. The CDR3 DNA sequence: TGCGCCAGCAGCCAATATACGGGGGCGAACACCGGGGAGCTGTTTTTT.

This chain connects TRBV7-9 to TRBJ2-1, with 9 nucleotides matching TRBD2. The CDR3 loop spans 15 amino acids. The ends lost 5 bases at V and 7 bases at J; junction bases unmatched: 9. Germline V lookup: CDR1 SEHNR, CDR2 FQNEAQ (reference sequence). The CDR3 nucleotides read TGTGCCAGCAGCCGGACTAGCGCGTCTCCGAATGAGCAGTTCTTC. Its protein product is CASSRTSASPNEQFF. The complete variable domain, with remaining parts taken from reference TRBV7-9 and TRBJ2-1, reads DTGVSQNPRHKITKRGQNVTFRCDPISEHNRLYWYRQTLGQGPEFLTYFQNEAQLEKSRLLSDRFSAERPKGSFSTLEIQRTEQGDSAMYLCASSRTSASPNEQFFGPGTRLTVL.

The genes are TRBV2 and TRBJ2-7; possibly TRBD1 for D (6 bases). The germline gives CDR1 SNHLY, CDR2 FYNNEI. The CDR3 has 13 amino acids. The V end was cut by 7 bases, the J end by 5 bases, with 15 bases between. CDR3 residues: CASTDTGYDEQYF. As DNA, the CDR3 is TGTGCCAGCACAGACACAGGGTATGACGAGCAGTACTTC.

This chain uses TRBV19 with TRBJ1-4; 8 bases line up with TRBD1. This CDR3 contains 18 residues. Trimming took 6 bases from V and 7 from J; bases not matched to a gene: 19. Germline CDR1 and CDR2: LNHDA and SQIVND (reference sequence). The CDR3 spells CASSHGQGRYGGGEKLFF. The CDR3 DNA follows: TGTGCCAGTAGCCACGGACAGGGTCGTTATGGAGGTGGTGAAAAACTGTTTTTT.

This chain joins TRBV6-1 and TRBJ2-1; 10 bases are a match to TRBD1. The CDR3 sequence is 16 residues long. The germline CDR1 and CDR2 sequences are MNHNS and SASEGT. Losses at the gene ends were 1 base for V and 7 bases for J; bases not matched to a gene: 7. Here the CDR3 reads CASSEEGTGELNEQFF. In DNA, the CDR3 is TGTGCCAGCAGTGAAGAAGGGACAGGGGAACTTAATGAGCAGTTCTTC.

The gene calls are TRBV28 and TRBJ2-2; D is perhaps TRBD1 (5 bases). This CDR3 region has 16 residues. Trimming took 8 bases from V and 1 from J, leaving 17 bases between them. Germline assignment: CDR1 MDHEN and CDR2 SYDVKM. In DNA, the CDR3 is TGTGCCAGCTACCCTGGGGCGGTAGTGAACACCGGGGAGCTGTTTTTT. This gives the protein CASYPGAVVNTGELFF.

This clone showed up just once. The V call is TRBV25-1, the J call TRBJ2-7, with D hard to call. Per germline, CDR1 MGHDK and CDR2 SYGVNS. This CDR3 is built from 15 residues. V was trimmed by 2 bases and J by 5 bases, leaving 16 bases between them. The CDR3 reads CASSELTGGVDEQYF. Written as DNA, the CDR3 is TGTGCCAGCAGTGAACTTACGGGTGGGGTCGACGAGCAGTACTTC.

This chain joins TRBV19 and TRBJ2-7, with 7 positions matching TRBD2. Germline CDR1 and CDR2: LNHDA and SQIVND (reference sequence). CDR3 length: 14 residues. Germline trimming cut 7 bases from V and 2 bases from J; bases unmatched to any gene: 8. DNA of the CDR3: TGTGCCAGTAACCGGGCCGGGAGGCCCTACGAGCAGTACTTC. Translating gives CASNRAGRPYEQYF.

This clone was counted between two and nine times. The CDR3 coding sequence is TGTGCCTGGACCCATCAGGGGAGATCTGAAGCTTTCTTT. Translation gives CAWTHQGRSEAFF. V gene TRBV30 combines with J gene TRBJ1-1; D is possibly TRBD1 (6 bases). This CDR3 is built from 13 residues. V was shortened by 4 bases and J by 6 bases, with 15 bases between the two germline ends. Per the germline V gene, CDR1 is GTSNPN and CDR2 is SVGIG (reference sequence).

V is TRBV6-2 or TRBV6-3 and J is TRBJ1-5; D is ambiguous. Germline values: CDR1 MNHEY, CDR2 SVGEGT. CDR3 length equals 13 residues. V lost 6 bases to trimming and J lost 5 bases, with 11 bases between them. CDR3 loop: CASSLPQDQPQHF. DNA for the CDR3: TGTGCCAGCAGCCTACCTCAAGATCAGCCCCAGCATTTT.

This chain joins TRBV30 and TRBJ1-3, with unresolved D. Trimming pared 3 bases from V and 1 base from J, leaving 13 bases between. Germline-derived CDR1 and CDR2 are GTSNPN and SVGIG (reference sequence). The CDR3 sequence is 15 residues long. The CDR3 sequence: CAWRSFPGSGNTIYF. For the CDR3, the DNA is TGTGCCTGGAGGTCATTCCCGGGATCTGGAAACACCATATATTTT. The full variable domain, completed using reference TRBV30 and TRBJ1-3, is SQTIHQWPATLVQPVGSPLSLECTVEGTSNPNLYWYRQAAGRGLQLLFYSVGIGQISSEVPQNLSASRPQDRQFILSSKKLLLSDSGFYLCAWRSFPGSGNTIYFGEGSWLTVV.

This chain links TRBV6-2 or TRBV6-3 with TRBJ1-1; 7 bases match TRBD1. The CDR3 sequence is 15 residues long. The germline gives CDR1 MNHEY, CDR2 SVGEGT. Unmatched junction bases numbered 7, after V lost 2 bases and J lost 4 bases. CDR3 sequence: CASSYGGGAGTEAFF. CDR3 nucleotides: TGTGCCAGCAGTTACGGAGGGGGCGCAGGCACTGAAGCTTTCTTT.

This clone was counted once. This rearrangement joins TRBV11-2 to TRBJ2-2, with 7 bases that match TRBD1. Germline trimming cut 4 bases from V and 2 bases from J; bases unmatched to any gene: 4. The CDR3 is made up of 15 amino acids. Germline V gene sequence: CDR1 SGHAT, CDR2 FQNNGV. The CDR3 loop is CASSYDRVNTGELFF. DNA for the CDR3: TGTGCCAGCAGCTACGACAGGGTAAACACCGGGGAGCTGTTTTTT.

The CDR3 DNA follows: TGTGCCAGCAGACTAGCGGATCACACAGATACGCAGTATTTT. Protein product: CASRLADHTDTQYF. The chain couples TRBV7-9 to TRBJ2-3; 8 bases map to TRBD2. Per germline, CDR1 SEHNR and CDR2 FQNEAQ (reference sequence). The CDR3 has 14 residues. V lost 6 bases to trimming and J lost 2 bases; unmatched junction nucleotides: 4.

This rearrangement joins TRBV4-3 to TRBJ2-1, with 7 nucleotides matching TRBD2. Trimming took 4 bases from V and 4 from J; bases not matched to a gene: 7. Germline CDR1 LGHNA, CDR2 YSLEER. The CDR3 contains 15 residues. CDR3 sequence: CASSRGTTLYNEQFF. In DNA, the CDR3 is TGCGCCAGCAGCCGGGGGACTACCTTATACAATGAGCAGTTCTTC.

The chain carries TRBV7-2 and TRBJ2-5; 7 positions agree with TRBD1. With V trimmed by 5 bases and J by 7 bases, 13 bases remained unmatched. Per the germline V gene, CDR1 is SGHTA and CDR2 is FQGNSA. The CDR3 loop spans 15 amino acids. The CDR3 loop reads CASSQTGLGEGTQYF. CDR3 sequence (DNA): TGTGCCAGCAGCCAGACAGGGCTAGGTGAAGGGACCCAGTACTTC.

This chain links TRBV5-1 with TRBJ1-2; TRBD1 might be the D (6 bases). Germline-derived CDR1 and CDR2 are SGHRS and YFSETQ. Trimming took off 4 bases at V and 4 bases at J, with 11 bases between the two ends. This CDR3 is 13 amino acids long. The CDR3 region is CASSEQGTYGYTF. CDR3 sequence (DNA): TGCGCCAGCAGCGAACAGGGTACCTATGGCTACACCTTC.

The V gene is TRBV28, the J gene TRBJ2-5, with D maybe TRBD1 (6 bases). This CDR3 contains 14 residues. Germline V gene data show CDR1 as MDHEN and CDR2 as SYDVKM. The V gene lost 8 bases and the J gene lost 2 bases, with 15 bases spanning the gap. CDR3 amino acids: CASRTVQAQETQYF. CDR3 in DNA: TGTGCCAGCCGGACAGTACAGGCTCAAGAGACCCAGTACTTC.

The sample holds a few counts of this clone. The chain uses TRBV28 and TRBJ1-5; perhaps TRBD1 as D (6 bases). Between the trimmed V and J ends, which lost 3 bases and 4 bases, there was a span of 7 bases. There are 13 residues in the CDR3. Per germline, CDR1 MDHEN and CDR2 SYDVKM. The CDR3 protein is CASSLDSNQPQHF. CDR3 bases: TGTGCCAGCAGTTTGGACAGTAATCAGCCCCAGCATTTT.

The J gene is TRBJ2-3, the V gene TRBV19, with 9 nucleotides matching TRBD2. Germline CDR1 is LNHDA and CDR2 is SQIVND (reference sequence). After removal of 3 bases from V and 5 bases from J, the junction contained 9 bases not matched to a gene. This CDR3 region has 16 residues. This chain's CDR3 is CASSMGLAGSKDTQYF. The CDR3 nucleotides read TGTGCCAGTAGTATGGGGCTAGCGGGATCAAAAGATACGCAGTATTTT. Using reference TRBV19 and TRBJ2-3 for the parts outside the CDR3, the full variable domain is DGGITQSPKYLFRKEGQNVTLSCEQNLNHDAMYWYRQDPGQGLRLIYYSQIVNDFQKGDIAEGYSVSREKKESFPLTVTSAQKNPTAFYLCASSMGLAGSKDTQYFGPGTRLTVL.

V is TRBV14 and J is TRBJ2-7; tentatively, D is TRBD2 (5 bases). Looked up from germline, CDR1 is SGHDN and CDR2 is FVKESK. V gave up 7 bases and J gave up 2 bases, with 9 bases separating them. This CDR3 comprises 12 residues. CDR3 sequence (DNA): TGTGCCAGCAACACCGGGACCTACGAGCAGTACTTC. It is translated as CASNTGTYEQYF.